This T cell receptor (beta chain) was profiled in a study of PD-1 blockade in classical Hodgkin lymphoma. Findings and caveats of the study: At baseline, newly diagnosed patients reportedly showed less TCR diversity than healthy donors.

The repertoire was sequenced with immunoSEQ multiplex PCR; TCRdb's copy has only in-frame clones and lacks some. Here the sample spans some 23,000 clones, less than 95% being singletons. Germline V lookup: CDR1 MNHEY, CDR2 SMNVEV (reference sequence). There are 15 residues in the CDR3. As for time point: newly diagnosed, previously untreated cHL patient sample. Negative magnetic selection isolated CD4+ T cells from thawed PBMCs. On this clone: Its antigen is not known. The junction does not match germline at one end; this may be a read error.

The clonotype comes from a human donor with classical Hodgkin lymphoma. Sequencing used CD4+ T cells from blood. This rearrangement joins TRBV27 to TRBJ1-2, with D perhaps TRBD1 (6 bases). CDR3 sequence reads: CASSLYPQGRKGYTF. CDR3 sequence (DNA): TGTGCCAGCAGCTTATACCCACAGGGTAGAAAGGGCTACACCTTC.